The 14 T cell receptor beta chains presented below share a single source sample, sequenced in a study of blood T cells in healthy people across ages. With a J-beta primer mix and a sample-barcoded 5' primer, a second PCR ran roughly 6 to 11 cycles. TCRdb reanalysed the 5' RACE reads using MiXCR and keeps one entry per CDR3 protein. The top ten hold over 30% of the sample, which has hundreds of thousands of distinct CDR3 sequences, around 54% seen once. Sequenced input: blood. The source is a man aged 55-75 years in good health.

This clonotype was seen a few times. This sequence joins TRBV10-1 and TRBJ2-7; a possible D gene is TRBD2 (5 bases). This CDR3 has 15 residues. V was cut by 1 base and J by 3 bases, with 13 bases left in between. Per the germline V gene, CDR1 is WNHNN and CDR2 is SYGVQD (reference sequence). The DNA of the CDR3 is TGCGCCAGCAGTGAGTTTGGGAGAGGAGGCTACGAGCAGTACTTC. As protein: CASSEFGRGGYEQYF.

This chain links TRBV20-1 with TRBJ2-7, with D hard to call. With the DNA end fitting TRBJ2-5 better, the J assignment may be wrong. The CDR3 is made up of 12 amino acids. CDR1 DFQATT and CDR2 SNEGSKA come from the germline V gene (reference sequence). CDR3 loop: CSARYPGETQYF. The CDR3, as DNA: TGCAGTGCTAGATACCCAGGAGAGACCCAGTACTTC.

The gene calls are TRBV19 and TRBJ2-3; maybe TRBD1 (5 bases). The length of the CDR3 is 13 residues. Germline CDR1 is LNHDA and CDR2 is SQIVND (reference sequence). Trimming removed 7 bases at V and 3 bases at J, with 11 bases between. CDR3 residues: CASMRTRTDTQYF. The CDR3 DNA reads as TGTGCCAGTATGCGGACACGTACAGATACGCAGTATTTT.

The chain joins TRBV6-5 to TRBJ2-1; 8 bases are shared with TRBD1. The CDR3 sequence is 13 residues long. Looked up from germline, CDR1 is MNHEY and CDR2 is SVGAGI. Losses at the gene ends were 7 bases for V and 3 bases for J; bases not matched to a gene: 2. DNA of the CDR3: TGTGCCAGCACCAGGGGGCGCTACAATGAGCAGTTCTTC. Its protein product is CASTRGRYNEQFF.

The genes are TRBV28 and TRBJ2-5; 7 bases are shared with TRBD2. This CDR3 comprises 14 residues. V dropped 3 bases and J dropped 2; count of bases not matched to a gene: 3. In germline, CDR1 is MDHEN, CDR2 SYDVKM. CDR3 bases: TGTGCCAGCAGTTTCGCGGGAGATCAAGAGACCCAGTACTTC. Amino acid sequence: CASSFAGDQETQYF.

The chain uses TRBV20-1 and TRBJ2-1; 7 nucleotides align to TRBD1. Trimming cost V 3 bases and J 8 bases; bases outside gene matches: 10. The CDR3 is 14 residues long. Germline CDR1 reads DFQATT; CDR2 reads SNEGSKA (reference sequence). The chain's CDR3 is CSARKRQGVDEQFF. The CDR3 bases are TGCAGTGCTAGGAAGCGACAGGGTGTCGATGAGCAGTTCTTC.

For this clonotype: The junction does not match germline at one end; this may be a read error. The chain couples TRBV27 to TRBJ1-2; D perhaps matches TRBD1 (6 bases). Germline CDR1 is MNHEY and CDR2 is SMNVEV (reference sequence). The CDR3 sequence is 13 residues long. CDR3 amino acids: CVSSSWTVGGYTF. The CDR3 DNA sequence: TGTGTCAGCAGTTCCTGGACAGTCGGAGGCTACACCTTC.

The chain carries TRBV7-2 and TRBJ2-1; 8 bases are a match to TRBD1. CDR1 and CDR2 (germline): SGHTA, FQGNSA. V gave up 5 bases and J gave up 5 bases; unmatched junction bases: 5. This CDR3 is built from 14 residues. CDR3 sequence (DNA): TGTGCCAGCAGCCCTGAGACAGGGGACAATGAGCAGTTCTTC. Its protein product is CASSPETGDNEQFF. The full variable domain, in which reference TRBV7-2 and TRBJ2-1 provide the parts outside the CDR3, is GAGVSQSPSNKVTEKGKDVELRCDPISGHTALYWYRQSLGQGLEFLIYFQGNSAPDKSGLPSDRFSAERTGGSVSTLTIQRTQQEDSAVYLCASSPETGDNEQFFGPGTRLTVL.

The chain combines TRBV5-1 with TRBJ1-2; D ambiguous. CDR1 is SGHRS and CDR2 is YFSETQ in the germline V gene. CDR3 size: 15 residues. V was trimmed by 5 bases and J by 2 bases, leaving 16 bases between them. CDR3 DNA sequence: TGCGCCAGCAGTCGGAGGGCCGCAAAAAACTATGGCTACACCTTC. It specifies CASSRRAAKNYGYTF.

The genes are TRBV4-1 and TRBJ2-3, with D possibly TRBD1 on 5 matching bases. V lost 0 bases, J lost 0 bases, and 7 bases lay in between. The CDR3 loop spans 15 amino acids. The germline CDR1 and CDR2 sequences are MGHRA and YSYEKL. As DNA, the CDR3 is TGCGCCAGCAGCCAAGATGGACAAAGCACAGATACGCAGTATTTT. Encoded protein: CASSQDGQSTDTQYF.

The CDR3 nucleotides are TGTGCCAGCAGCGTATCAGGACTAGCGGGGGGCCAAGAGACCCAGTACTTC. Protein: CASSVSGLAGGQETQYF. This sequence joins TRBV9 and TRBJ2-5; 14 bases map to TRBD2. The CDR3 has 17 residues. Losses at the gene ends were 1 base for V and 1 base for J; bases not matched to a gene: 3. Germline V CDR1 and CDR2: SGDLS, YYNGEE.

The chain couples TRBV4-2 to TRBJ1-2; D uncertain. Trimming pared 0 bases from V and 0 bases from J, leaving 11 bases between. Per the germline V gene, CDR1 is LGHNA and CDR2 is YNFKEQ. The CDR3 contains 16 residues. CDR3 region: CASSQDPDGANYGYTF. The DNA of the CDR3 is TGTGCCAGCAGCCAAGATCCGGACGGCGCTAACTATGGCTACACCTTC.

This clonotype occurred a few times. The chain couples TRBV7-9 to TRBJ2-3; D may be TRBD2 (5 bases). The CDR3 is 15 amino acids. Germline loops: CDR1 SEHNR, CDR2 FQNEAQ (reference sequence). Trimming took 5 bases from V and 0 from J, leaving 12 bases between them. CDR3 in amino acids: CASSPGGLSTDTQYF. The CDR3 DNA reads as TGTGCCAGCAGCCCCGGCGGGCTGAGCACAGATACGCAGTATTTT.

The chain has TRBV5-1 and TRBJ2-1; D is possibly TRBD1 (5 bases). This CDR3 spans 15 amino acids. Trimming cost V 1 base and J 5 bases, with 13 bases left between them. The germline V gene encodes CDR1 SGHRS and CDR2 YFSETQ. The CDR3 DNA sequence: TGCGCCAGCAGCTTGAGGGCAGGGAACGACAATGAGCAGTTCTTC. Translating gives CASSLRAGNDNEQFF.